These T cell receptor beta chains were read from a single sample in a study of cytomegalovirus exposure and HLA in healthy donors. Sequencing was performed with immunoSEQ multiplex PCR; in TCRdb, only in-frame clones are kept and a portion is missing. The sample lists about 88,000 clones, roughly 80% occurring once. Sequenced input: PBMCs. These receptors were taken from a woman in her late teens or twenties in good health and CMV-seropositive. Both conserved end residues are part of each CDR3. A D gene is named only where the DNA matches it firmly. Size is omitted from some rows. Given values are once, few, many or a class for expanded clones.

.	TRBJ2-5	.	TRBV5-1	CASSLGGLQETQYF	TGCGCCAGCAGCTTGGGGGGACTCCAAGAGACCCAGTACTTC
.	TRBJ1-6	.	TRBV18	CASSPQTGQGHSPLHF	TGTGCCAGCTCACCACAAACGGGGCAGGGGCACTCACCCCTCCACTTT
.	TRBJ1-1	.	TRBV5-1	CASSPQTGAEPNTEAFF	TGCGCCAGCAGCCCTCAGACAGGCGCCGAACCGAACACTGAAGCTTTCTTT
TRBD1	TRBJ2-7	.	TRBV28	CASRPGQGRGYYYEQYF	TGTGCCAGCAGACCGGGACAGGGTCGGGGGTACTACTACGAGCAGTACTTC
TRBD1	TRBJ2-3	.	TRBV28	CASSVRRTGGSTDTQYF	TGTGCCAGCAGTGTCCGCCGGACAGGGGGGAGCACAGATACGCAGTATTTT
TRBD1	TRBJ2-5	.	TRBV11-3	CASSDPGTAEETQYF	TGTGCCAGCAGCGACCCCGGGACAGCCGAAGAGACCCAGTACTTC
TRBD1	TRBJ1-2	.	TRBV7-2	CASSLAGQLYGYTF	TGTGCCAGCAGCTTAGCGGGACAGCTTTATGGCTACACCTTC
.	TRBJ1-4	.	TRBV30	CAWTPGHINEKLFF	TGTGCCTGGACCCCGGGACACATTAATGAAAAACTGTTTTTT
.	TRBJ1-4	.	TRBV11-2	CASSLAGEANEKLFF	TGTGCCAGCAGCTTAGCGGGGGAAGCTAATGAAAAACTGTTTTTT
TRBD2	TRBJ2-2	.	TRBV9	CASSQWAGGITGELFF	TGTGCCAGCAGCCAGTGGGCGGGGGGTATCACCGGGGAGCTGTTTTTT
TRBD2	TRBJ2-1	.	TRBV9	CASSVTSGGLEFF	TGTGCCAGCAGCGTAACTAGCGGGGGCTTGGAGTTCTTC
.	TRBJ2-7	.	TRBV21-1	CASSKRVLYEQYF	TGTGCCAGCAGCAAGCGGGTCCTCTACGAGCAGTACTTC
.	TRBJ2-2	.	TRBV7-8	CASSLDTAEIYTGELFF	TGTGCCAGCAGCCTGGACACGGCCGAAATTTACACCGGGGAGCTGTTTTTT
TRBD2	TRBJ2-3	.	TRBV6-6	CATSLAGGTDTQYF	TGTGCCACCTCTCTAGCGGGGGGCACAGATACGCAGTATTTT
.	TRBJ2-3	.	TRBV5-1	CASSLERHTDTQYF	TGCGCCAGCAGCTTGGAGAGACACACAGATACGCAGTATTTT
TRBD1	TRBJ2-4	.	TRBV9	CASSTQGQGAKNIQYF	TGTGCCAGCAGCACCCAGGGACAGGGGGCCAAAAACATTCAGTACTTC
TRBD1	TRBJ1-5	.	TRBV5-1	CASSSPRTGRSNQPQHF	TGCGCCAGCAGCTCTCCCCGGACAGGGCGAAGCAATCAGCCCCAGCATTTT
.	TRBJ2-5	.	TRBV9	CASSVEETQYF	TGTGCCAGCAGCGTCGAAGAGACCCAGTACTTC
TRBD1	TRBJ1-1	.	TRBV18	CASSPGQGGYTEAFF	TGTGCCAGCTCACCCGGACAGGGAGGGTACACTGAAGCTTTCTTT
.	TRBJ1-4	.	TRBV28	CASSLPMDREKLFF	TGTGCCAGCAGTTTACCAATGGACAGAGAAAAACTGTTTTTT
.	TRBJ1-5	.	TRBV28	CASSPGVGNQPQHF	TGTGCCAGCAGTCCGGGGGTAGGCAATCAGCCCCAGCATTTT
.	TRBJ2-1	.	TRBV5-1	CASSPPQGTEYEQFF	TGCGCCAGCAGCCCACCCCAGGGTACGGAGTATGAGCAGTTCTTC
TRBD2	TRBJ2-5	.	TRBV2	CASSQQGLAGETQYF	TGTGCCAGCAGCCAACAGGGACTAGCCGGAGAGACCCAGTACTTC
.	TRBJ1-2	.	TRBV2	CASRGGLSASRSYTF	TGTGCCAGCAGGGGTGGACTGTCCGCCTCGCGAAGCTACACCTTC
.	TRBJ2-7	few	TRBV27	CASSRGAGYEQYF	TGTGCCAGCAGCCGCGGGGCAGGTTACGAGCAGTACTTC
TRBD1	TRBJ2-7	.	TRBV28	CASSSPGQGSYEQYF	TGTGCCAGCAGTTCCCCCGGACAGGGGTCCTACGAGCAGTACTTC
.	TRBJ1-1	.	TRBV19	CASSISGNTEAFF	TGTGCCAGTAGTATATCCGGGAACACTGAAGCTTTCTTT
.	TRBJ2-1	.	TRBV5-3	CARSLTGNEQFF	TGTGCCAGAAGCTTGACAGGCAATGAGCAGTTCTTC
TRBD1	TRBJ1-1	.	TRBV5-1	CASTGGWSDTEAFF	TGCGCCAGCACAGGGGGATGGAGCGACACTGAAGCTTTCTTT
.	TRBJ1-5	.	TRBV19	CASSLGGFNSNQPQHF	TGTGCCAGTAGCCTCGGGGGGTTTAATAGCAATCAGCCCCAGCATTTT
TRBD2	TRBJ2-7	.	TRBV15	CATSSTGTGGYEQYF	TGTGCCACCAGCAGTACTGGTACGGGGGGCTACGAGCAGTACTTC
.	TRBJ1-4	few	TRBV7-6	CASSDSGTERKLFF	TGTGCCAGCAGCGACTCCGGGACTGAGAGAAAACTGTTTTTT
TRBD1	TRBJ2-4	.	TRBV30	CAWSEGGSQYF	TGTGCCTGGAGTGAAGGGGGCAGTCAGTACTTC
.	TRBJ2-4	many	TRBV7-6	CASSPAPGDIQYF	TGTGCCAGCAGCCCGGCCCCAGGGGACATTCAGTACTTC
.	TRBJ1-1	.	TRBV5-1	CASSFTGRGNTEAFF	TGCGCCAGCAGCTTCACGGGGAGGGGGAACACTGAAGCTTTCTTT
TRBD1	TRBJ1-1	.	TRBV20-1	CSARGQPRAFF	TGCAGTGCTAGGGGACAGCCCCGGGCTTTCTTT
.	TRBJ2-7	.	TRBV6-1	CASRVSYEQYF	TGTGCCAGCAGAGTCAGCTACGAGCAGTACTTC
.	TRBJ2-7	few	TRBV5-1	CASSLDLIYEQYF	TGCGCCAGCAGCTTGGATCTAATCTACGAGCAGTACTTC
TRBD1	TRBJ2-2	.	TRBV7-3	CASSLNGQGASGELFF	TGTGCCAGCAGCTTAAACGGACAGGGGGCCTCCGGGGAGCTGTTTTTT
TRBD1	TRBJ2-3	.	TRBV28	CASSGDSSLRVTQYF	TGTGCCAGCAGTGGGGACAGCTCCTTACGGGTTACGCAGTATTTT
.	TRBJ2-7	.	TRBV21-1	CASSKEAGDEQYF	TGTGCCAGCAGCAAAGAGGCGGGAGACGAGCAGTACTTC
.	TRBJ1-3	.	TRBV10-3	CAISDGRVGLGNTIYF	TGTGCCATCAGTGATGGGCGAGTCGGACTTGGAAACACCATATATTTT
.	TRBJ2-3	.	TRBV19	CASTDGGARGDTQYF	TGTGCCAGTACCGACGGTGGGGCAAGGGGAGATACGCAGTATTTT
TRBD1	TRBJ1-5	.	TRBV6-5	CASRGGTGSNQPQHF	TGTGCCAGCAGAGGGGGGACAGGTAGCAATCAGCCCCAGCATTTT
.	TRBJ1-2	.	TRBV21-1	CASCIQGDYGYTF	TGTGCCAGCTGCATCCAAGGGGACTATGGCTACACCTTC
TRBD1	TRBJ2-3	.	TRBV5-1	CASSSRDRSTDTQYF	TGCGCCAGCAGCTCCCGGGACAGAAGCACAGATACGCAGTATTTT
.	TRBJ1-2	.	TRBV19	CASSITGDYGYTF	TGTGCCAGTAGTATAACAGGAGACTATGGCTACACCTTC
TRBD2	TRBJ2-7	once	TRBV19	CASSTPGLAGSYEQYF	TGTGCCAGTAGTACCCCAGGACTAGCGGGCTCCTACGAGCAGTACTTC
.	TRBJ1-2	.	TRBV18	CASSPPDRGYGYTF	TGTGCCAGCTCACCCCCGGACAGAGGTTATGGCTACACCTTC
TRBD1	TRBJ2-7	few	TRBV28	CASLSSRDRSEEQYF	TGTGCCAGCTTATCCTCTCGGGACAGGTCTGAAGAGCAGTACTTC
TRBD2	TRBJ2-5	.	TRBV25-1	CASMVAGPQETQYF	TGTGCCAGCATGGTAGCGGGACCCCAAGAGACCCAGTACTTC
TRBD1	TRBJ2-2	.	TRBV30	CASSRGRTDPGELFF	TGTGCCAGCTCCAGGGGGCGGACCGACCCCGGGGAGCTGTTTTTT
.	TRBJ2-2	.	TRBV19	CASTPRTSSGELFF	TGTGCCAGTACTCCCCGAACATCCAGCGGGGAGCTGTTTTTT
.	TRBJ1-1	once	TRBV7-9	CASSLEQNTEAFF	TGTGCCAGCAGCTTAGAACAGAACACTGAAGCTTTCTTT
TRBD2	TRBJ2-3	once	TRBV9	CASSPGLAGGTDTQYF	TGTGCCAGCAGCCCCGGACTAGCGGGGGGCACAGATACGCAGTATTTT
TRBD1	TRBJ1-5	.	TRBV2	CASRRTGGNQPQHF	TGTGCCAGCAGACGCACAGGGGGAAATCAGCCCCAGCATTTT
TRBD2	TRBJ2-3	.	TRBV9	CASSTQRGASTDTQYF	TGTGCCAGCAGCACCCAGCGGGGGGCTAGCACAGATACGCAGTATTTT
.	TRBJ1-4	.	TRBV16	CASSPPGGGVNEKLFF	TGTGCCAGCAGCCCCCCGGGGGGGGGCGTCAATGAAAAACTGTTTTTT
TRBD1	TRBJ2-6	.	TRBV7-9	CASGQGGSGANVLTF	TGTGCCTCGGGACAGGGTGGTTCAGGGGCCAACGTCCTGACTTTC